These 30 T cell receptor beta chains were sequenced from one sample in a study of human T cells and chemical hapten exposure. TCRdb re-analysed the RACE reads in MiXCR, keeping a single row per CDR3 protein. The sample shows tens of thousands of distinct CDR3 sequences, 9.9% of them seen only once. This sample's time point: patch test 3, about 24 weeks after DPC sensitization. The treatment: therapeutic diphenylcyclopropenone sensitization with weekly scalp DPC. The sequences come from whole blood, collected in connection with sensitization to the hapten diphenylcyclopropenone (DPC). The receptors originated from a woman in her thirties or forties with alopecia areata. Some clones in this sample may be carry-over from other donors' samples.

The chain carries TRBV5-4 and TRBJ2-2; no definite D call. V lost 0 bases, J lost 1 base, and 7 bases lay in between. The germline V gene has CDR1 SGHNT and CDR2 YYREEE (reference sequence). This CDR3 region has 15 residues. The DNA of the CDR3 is TGTGCCAGCAGCTTGGGGTACGGGAACACCGGGGAGCTGTTTTTT. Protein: CASSLGYGNTGELFF. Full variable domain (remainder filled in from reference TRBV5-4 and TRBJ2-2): ETGVTQSPTHLIKTRGQQVTLRCSSQSGHNTVSWYQQALGQGPQFIFQYYREEENGRGNFPPRFSGLQFPNYSSELNVNALELDDSALYLCASSLGYGNTGELFFGEGSRLTVL.

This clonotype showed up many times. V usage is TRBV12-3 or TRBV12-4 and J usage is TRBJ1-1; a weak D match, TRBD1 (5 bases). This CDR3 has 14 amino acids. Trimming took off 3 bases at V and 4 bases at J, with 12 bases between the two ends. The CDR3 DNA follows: TGTGCCAGCAGTTTGTCCGGGGCAGGCACTGAAGCTTTCTTT. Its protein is CASSLSGAGTEAFF.

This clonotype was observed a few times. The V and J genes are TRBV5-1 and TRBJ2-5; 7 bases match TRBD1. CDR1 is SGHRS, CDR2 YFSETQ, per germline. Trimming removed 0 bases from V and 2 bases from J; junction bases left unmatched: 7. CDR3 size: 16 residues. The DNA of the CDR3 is TGCGCCAGCAGCTTGGGGGACAGACAGGTTCAAGAGACCCAGTACTTC. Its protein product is CASSLGDRQVQETQYF.

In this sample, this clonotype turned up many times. The DNA of the CDR3 is TGTGCCAGCAGCTTAGATCAGGGGATGTACTATGGCTACACCTTC. This codes for CASSLDQGMYYGYTF. This rearrangement joins TRBV11-2 to TRBJ1-2, with TRBD1 as a possible D gene (6 bases). The CDR3 runs to 15 residues. From germline, CDR1 is SGHAT and CDR2 FQNNGV. The V gene lost 0 bases and the J gene lost 3 bases, with 11 bases spanning the gap.

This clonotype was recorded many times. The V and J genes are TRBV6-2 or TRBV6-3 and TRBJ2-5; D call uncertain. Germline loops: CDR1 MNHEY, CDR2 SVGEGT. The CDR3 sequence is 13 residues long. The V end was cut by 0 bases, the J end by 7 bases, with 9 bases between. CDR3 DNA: TGTGCCAGCAGTTACTCAGAGGAAGGGACCCAGTACTTC. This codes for CASSYSEEGTQYF.

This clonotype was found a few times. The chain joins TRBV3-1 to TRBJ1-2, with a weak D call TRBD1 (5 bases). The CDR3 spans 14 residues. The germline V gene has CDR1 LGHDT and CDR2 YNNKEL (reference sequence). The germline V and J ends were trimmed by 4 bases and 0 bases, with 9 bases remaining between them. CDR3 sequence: CASSRGTANYGYTF. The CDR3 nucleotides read TGTGCCAGCAGCCGAGGGACGGCTAACTATGGCTACACCTTC.

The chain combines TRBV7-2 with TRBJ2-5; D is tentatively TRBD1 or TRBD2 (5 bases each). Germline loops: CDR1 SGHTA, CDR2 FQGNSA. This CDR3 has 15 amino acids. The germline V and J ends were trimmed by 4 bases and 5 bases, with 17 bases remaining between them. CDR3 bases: TGTGCCAGCAGCTCAAACGGGGTCCCAGGGGAGACCCAGTACTTC. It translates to CASSSNGVPGETQYF.

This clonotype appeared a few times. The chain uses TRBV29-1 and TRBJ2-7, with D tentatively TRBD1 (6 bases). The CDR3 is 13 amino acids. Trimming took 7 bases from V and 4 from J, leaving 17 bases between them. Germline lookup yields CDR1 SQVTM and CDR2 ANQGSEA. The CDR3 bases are TGCAGCGCCAAAACCGGACAGCGTTACGAGCAGTACTTC. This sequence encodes CSAKTGQRYEQYF.

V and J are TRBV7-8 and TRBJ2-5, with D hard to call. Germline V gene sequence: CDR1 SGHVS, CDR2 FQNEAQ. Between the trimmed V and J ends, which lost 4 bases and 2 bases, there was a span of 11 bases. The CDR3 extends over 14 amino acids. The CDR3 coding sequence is TGTGCCAGCAGCTCAACAGCTGATCAAGAGACCCAGTACTTC. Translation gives CASSSTADQETQYF.

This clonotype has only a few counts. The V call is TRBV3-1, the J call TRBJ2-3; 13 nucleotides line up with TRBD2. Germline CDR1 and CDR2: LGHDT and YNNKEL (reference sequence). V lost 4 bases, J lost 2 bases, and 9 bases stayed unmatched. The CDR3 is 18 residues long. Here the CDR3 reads CASSPGLAGAQLTDTQYF. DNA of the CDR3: TGTGCCAGCAGCCCCGGACTAGCGGGGGCCCAACTCACAGATACGCAGTATTTT.

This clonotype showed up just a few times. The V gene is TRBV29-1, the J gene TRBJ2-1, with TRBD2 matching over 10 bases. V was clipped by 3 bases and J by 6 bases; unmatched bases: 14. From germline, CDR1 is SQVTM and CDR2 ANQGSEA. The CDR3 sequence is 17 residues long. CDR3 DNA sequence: TGCAGCGTTGATCGGGCTAGCGGGGGAACTAGGGGCAATGAGCAGTTCTTC. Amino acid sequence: CSVDRASGGTRGNEQFF.

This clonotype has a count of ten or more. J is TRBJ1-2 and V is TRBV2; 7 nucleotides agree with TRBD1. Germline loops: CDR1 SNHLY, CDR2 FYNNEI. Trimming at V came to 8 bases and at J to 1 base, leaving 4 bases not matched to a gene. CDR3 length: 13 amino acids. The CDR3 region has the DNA TGTGCCAGCGTCGACAGGGATAACTATGGCTACACCTTC. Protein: CASVDRDNYGYTF.

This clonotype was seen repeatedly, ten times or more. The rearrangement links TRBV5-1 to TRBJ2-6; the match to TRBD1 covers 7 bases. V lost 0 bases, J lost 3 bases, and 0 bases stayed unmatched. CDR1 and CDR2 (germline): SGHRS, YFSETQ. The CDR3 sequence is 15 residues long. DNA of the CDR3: TGCGCCAGCAGCTTGGACAGGGGTGGGGCCAACGTCCTGACTTTC. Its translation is CASSLDRGGANVLTF. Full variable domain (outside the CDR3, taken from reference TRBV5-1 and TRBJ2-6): KAGVTQTPRYLIKTRGQQVTLSCSPISGHRSVSWYQQTPGQGLQFLFEYFSETQRNKGNFPGRFSGRQFSNSRSEMNVSTLELGDSALYLCASSLDRGGANVLTFGAGSRLTVL.

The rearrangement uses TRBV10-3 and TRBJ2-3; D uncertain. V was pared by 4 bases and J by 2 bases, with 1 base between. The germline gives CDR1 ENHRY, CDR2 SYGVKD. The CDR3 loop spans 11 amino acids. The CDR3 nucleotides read TGTGCCATCAGTGCCACAGATACGCAGTATTTT. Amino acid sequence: CAISATDTQYF.

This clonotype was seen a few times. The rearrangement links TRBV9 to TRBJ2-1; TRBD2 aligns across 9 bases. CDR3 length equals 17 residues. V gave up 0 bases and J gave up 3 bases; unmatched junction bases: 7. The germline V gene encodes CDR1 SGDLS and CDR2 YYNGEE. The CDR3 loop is CASSVGSSGGYYNEQFF. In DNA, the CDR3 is TGTGCCAGCAGCGTAGGTAGTAGCGGGGGATACTACAATGAGCAGTTCTTC.

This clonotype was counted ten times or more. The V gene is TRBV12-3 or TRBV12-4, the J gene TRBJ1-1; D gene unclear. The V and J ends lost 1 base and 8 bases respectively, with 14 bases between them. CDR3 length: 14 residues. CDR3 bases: TGTGCCAGCAGTTTAGAGACATCCCAAGGGGAAGCTTTCTTT. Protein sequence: CASSLETSQGEAFF.

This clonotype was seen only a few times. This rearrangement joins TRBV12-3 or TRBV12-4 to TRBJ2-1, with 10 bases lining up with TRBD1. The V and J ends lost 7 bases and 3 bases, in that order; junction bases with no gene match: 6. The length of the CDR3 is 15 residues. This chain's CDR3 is CASTEGDRGYNEQFF. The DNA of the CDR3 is TGTGCCAGCACCGAAGGGGACAGGGGCTACAATGAGCAGTTCTTC.

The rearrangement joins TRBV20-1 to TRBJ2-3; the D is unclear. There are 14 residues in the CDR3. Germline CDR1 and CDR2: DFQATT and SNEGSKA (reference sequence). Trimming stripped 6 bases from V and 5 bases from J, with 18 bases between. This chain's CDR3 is CSARMGTPLDTQYF. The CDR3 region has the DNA TGCAGTGCCCGCATGGGCACCCCACTAGATACGCAGTATTTT.

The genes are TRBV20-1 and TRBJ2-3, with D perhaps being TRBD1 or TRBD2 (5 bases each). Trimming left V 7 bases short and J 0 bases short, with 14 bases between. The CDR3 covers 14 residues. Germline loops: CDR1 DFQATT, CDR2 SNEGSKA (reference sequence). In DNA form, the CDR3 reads TGCAGTGATTCGGGGCGGGCGAGCACAGATACGCAGTATTTT. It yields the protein CSDSGRASTDTQYF.

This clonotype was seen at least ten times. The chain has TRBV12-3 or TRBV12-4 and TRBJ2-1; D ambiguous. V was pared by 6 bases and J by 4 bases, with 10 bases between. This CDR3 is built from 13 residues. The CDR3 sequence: CASRAGRYNEQFF. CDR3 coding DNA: TGTGCCAGCAGAGCAGGACGGTACAATGAGCAGTTCTTC.

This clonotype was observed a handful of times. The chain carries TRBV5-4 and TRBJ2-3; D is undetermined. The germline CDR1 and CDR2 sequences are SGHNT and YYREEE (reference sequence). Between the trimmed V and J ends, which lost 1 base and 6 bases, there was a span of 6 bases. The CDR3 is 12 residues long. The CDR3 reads CASSLISDTQYF. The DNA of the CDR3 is TGTGCCAGCAGCTTGATCTCTGATACGCAGTATTTT.

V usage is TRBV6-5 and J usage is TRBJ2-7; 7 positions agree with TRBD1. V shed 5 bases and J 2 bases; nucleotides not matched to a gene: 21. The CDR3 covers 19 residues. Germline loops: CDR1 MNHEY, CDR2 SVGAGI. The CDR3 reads CASSRYPFFPGQKTYEQYF. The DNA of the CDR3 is TGTGCCAGCAGTCGATATCCCTTTTTTCCGGGACAGAAAACCTACGAGCAGTACTTC.

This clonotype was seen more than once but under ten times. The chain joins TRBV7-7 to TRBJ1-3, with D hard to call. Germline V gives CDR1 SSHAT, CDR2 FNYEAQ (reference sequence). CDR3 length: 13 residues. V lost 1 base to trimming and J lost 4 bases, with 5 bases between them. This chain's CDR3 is CASSLGGGNTIYF. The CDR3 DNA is TGTGCCAGCAGCTTAGGAGGGGGAAACACCATATATTTT. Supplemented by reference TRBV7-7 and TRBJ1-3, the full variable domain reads GAGVSQSPRYKVTKRGQDVTLRCDPISSHATLYWYQQALGQGPEFLTYFNYEAQPDKSGLPSDRFSAERPEGSISTLTIQRTEQRDSAMYRCASSLGGGNTIYFGEGSWLTVV.

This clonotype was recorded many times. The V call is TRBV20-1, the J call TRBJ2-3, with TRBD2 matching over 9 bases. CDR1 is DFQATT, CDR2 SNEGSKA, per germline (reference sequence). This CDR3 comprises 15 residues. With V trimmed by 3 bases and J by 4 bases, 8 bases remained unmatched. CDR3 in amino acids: CSARSASGDPDTQYF. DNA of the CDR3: TGCAGTGCTAGGTCGGCTAGCGGGGACCCAGATACGCAGTATTTT.

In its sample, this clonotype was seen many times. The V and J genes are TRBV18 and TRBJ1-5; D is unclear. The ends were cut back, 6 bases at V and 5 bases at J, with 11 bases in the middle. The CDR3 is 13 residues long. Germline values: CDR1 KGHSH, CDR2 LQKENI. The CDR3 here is CASSSAGYQPQHF. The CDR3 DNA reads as TGTGCCAGCTCGTCAGCGGGGTATCAGCCCCAGCATTTT.

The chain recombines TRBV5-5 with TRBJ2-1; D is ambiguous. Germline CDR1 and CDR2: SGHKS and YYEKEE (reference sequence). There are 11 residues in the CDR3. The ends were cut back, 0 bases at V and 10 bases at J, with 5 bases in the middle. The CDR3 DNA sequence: TGTGCCAGCAGCTTGGCCCAGGAGCAGTTCTTC. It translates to CASSLAQEQFF.

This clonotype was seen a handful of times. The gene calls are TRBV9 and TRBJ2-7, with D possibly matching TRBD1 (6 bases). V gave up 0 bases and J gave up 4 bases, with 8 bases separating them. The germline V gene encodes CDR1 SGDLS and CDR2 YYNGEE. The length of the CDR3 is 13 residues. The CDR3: CASSVAQGYEQYF. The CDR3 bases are TGTGCCAGCAGCGTAGCCCAGGGGTACGAGCAGTACTTC.

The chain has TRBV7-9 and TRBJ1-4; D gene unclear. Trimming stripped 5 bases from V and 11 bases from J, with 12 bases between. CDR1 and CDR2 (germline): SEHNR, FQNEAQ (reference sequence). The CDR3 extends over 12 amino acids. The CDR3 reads CASSPDYWKLFF. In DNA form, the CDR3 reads TGTGCCAGCAGCCCTGACTATTGGAAACTGTTTTTT. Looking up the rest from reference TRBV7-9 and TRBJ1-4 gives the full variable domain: DTGVSQNPRHKITKRGQNVTFRCDPISEHNRLYWYRQTLGQGPEFLTYFQNEAQLEKSRLLSDRFSAERPKGSFSTLEIQRTEQGDSAMYLCASSPDYWKLFFGSGTQLSVL.

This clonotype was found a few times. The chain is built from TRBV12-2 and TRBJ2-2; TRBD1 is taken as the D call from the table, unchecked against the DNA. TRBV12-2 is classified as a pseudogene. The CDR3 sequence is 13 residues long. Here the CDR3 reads CASRLPGTGRLFF. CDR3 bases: TGTGCAAGTCGCTTACCGGGGACAGGACGGCTGTTTTTT.

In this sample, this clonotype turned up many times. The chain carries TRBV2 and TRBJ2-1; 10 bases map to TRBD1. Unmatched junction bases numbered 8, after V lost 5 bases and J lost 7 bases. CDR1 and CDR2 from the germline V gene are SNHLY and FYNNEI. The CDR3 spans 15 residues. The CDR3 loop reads CASSSTGGLGNEQFF. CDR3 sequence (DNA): TGTGCCAGCAGTTCGACAGGGGGCCTCGGGAATGAGCAGTTCTTC.